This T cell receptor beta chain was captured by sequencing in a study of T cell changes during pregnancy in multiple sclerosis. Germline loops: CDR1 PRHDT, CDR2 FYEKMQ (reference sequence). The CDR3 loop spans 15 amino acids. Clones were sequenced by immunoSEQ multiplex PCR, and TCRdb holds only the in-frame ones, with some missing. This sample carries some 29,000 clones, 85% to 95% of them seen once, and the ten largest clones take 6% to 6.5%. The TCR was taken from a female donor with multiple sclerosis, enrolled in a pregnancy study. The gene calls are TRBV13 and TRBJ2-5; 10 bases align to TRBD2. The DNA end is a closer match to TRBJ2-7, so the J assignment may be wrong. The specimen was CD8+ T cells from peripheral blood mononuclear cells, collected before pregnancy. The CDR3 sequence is CASSVGLAATYEQYF. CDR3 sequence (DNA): TGTGCCAGCAGCGTTGGACTAGCGGCTACCTACGAGCAGTACTTC.